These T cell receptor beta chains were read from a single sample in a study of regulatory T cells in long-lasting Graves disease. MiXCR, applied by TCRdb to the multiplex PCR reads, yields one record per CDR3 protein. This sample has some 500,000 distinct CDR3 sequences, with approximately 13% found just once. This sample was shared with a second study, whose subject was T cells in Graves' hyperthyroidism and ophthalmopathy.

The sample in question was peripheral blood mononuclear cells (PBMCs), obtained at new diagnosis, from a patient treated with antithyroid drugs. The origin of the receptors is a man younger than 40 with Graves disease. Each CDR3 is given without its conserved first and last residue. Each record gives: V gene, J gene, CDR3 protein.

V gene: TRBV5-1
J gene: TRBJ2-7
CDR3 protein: ASRREGLAEQY

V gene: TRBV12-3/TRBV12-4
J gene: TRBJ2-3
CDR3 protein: ASTLRDRGADTQY

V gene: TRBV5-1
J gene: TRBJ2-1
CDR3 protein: ASSSTSGRFVYNEQF

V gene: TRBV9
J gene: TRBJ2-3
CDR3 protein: ASSPRVFGTDTQY

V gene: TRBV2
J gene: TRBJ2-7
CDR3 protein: ATTSGGETYEQY

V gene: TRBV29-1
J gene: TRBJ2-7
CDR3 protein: SVLQGASYEQY

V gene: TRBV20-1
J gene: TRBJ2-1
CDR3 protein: SARGGSEVNEQF

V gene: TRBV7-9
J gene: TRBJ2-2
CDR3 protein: ASSAPGGTGELF

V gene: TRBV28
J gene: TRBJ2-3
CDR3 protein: ASGGGGGTDTQY

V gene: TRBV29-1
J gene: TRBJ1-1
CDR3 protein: SVGKFQATEAF

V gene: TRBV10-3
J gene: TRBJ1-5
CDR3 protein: AISESRRIGQPQH

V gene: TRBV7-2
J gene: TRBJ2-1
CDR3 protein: ASSLESGSATYNEQF

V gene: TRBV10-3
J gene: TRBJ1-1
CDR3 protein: VISESRQTNTEAF

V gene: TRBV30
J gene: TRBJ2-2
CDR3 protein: AWSISNTGELF

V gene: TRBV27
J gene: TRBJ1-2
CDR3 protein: ASSVDRVGGYT

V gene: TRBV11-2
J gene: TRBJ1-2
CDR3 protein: ASSFIPPPWTGENQANYGYT

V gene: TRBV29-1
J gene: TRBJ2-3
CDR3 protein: SVLLLAGPTDTQY

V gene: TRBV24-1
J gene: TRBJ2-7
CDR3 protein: ATLAVTSYEQY

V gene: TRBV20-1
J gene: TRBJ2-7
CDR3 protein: STPTAREQY

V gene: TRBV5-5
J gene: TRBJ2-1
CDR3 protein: ASSPRTHGLELNEQF

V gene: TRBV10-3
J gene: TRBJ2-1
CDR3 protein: AISARDRRYNEQF

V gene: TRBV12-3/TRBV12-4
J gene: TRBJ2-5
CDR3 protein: ASSLWRSQETQY